The entry below gives a single T cell receptor beta chain sequence along with its context. This sample stems from a study of T cell responses to AZD1222 COVID-19 vaccine. The ends were cut back, 2 bases at V and 1 base at J, with 9 bases in the middle. Germline values: CDR1 SGHTA, CDR2 FQGNSA. This CDR3 has 14 amino acids. The data were produced by immunoSEQ multiplex PCR, yet TCRdb's version contains in-frame clones alone and is incomplete. There are approximately 150,000 clones in the sample; roughly 88% occur only once, and around 2.1% lies in the top ten. The V call is TRBV7-2, the J call TRBJ2-7; D possibly corresponds to TRBD2 (6 bases). The sequencing here drew on peripheral blood, taken on day 0 of AZD1222 vaccination. The source of this sequence is an adult in good health. The CDR3 nucleotides are TGTGCCAGCAGCTTAATGCGGGGTTCCTACGAGCAGTACTTC. Translation: CASSLMRGSYEQYF.